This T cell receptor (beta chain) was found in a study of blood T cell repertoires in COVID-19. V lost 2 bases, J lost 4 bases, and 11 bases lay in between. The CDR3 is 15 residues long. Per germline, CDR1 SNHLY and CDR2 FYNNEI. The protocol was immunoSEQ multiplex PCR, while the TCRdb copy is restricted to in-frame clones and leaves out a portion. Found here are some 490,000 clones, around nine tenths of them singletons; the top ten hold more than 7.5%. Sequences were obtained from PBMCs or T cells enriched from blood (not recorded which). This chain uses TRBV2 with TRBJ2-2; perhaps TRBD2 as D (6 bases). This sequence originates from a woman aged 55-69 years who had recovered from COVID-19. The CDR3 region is CASSELPGGTGELFF. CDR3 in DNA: TGTGCCAGCAGTGAACTTCCCGGGGGCACCGGGGAGCTGTTTTTT.